A single count supports the clone carrying this T cell receptor beta chain. The sample is drawn from a study of Ad26.COV2.S vaccination and SARS-CoV-2 variants. Sample treatment: over 15 received Ad26.COV2.S at low or high dose, single or two shots; a few received placebo; per-sample allocation not given. Material that was analyzed had been drawn on day 63 after the first vaccine or placebo injection. The CDR3 length is 15 residues. Trimming cost V 5 bases and J 2 bases, with 16 bases left between them. The V gene's germline CDR1 is SGHTA and CDR2 FQGNSA. Sequencing was performed with immunoSEQ multiplex PCR; in TCRdb, only in-frame clones are kept and a portion is missing. The table records fewer than 500,000 clones, 90% of them present only once.

The starting material was peripheral blood, obtained in a trial of Ad26.COV2.S vaccine versus placebo. The sequence derives from a person between 18 and 60 years old who received the Ad26.COV2.S COVID-19 vaccine or a placebo. The chain is built from TRBV7-2 and TRBJ2-7, with D unclear. The CDR3 spells CASSPNFGGTYEQYF. The CDR3, as DNA: TGTGCCAGCAGCCCAAACTTTGGTGGTACCTACGAGCAGTACTTC.